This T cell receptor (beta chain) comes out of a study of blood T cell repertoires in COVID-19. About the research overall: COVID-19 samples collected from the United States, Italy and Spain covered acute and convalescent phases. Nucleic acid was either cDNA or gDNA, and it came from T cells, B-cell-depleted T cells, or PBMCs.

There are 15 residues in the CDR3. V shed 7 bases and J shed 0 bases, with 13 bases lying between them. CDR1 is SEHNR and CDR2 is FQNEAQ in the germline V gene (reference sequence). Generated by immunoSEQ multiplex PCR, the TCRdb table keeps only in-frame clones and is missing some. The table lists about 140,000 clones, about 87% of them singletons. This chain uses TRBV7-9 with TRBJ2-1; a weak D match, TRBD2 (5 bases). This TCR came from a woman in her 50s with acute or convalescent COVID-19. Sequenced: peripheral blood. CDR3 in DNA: TGTGCCAGCACCCCCTGGGCGGGCTCCTACAATGAGCAGTTCTTC. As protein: CASTPWAGSYNEQFF.